This TCR beta chain comes out of a study of neoadjuvant nivolumab and ipilimumab in lung cancer. Study-level information: The combination arm added day-1 ipilimumab 1 mg/kg to nivolumab 3 mg/kg on days 1, 15, 29.

Remarks on this clone: Antigen unknown.

Measured with immunoSEQ multiplex PCR; TCRdb has only the in-frame clones, and not every one. The sample gives 40,000 to 55,000 clones, 80% to 90% of which show up once; about 3.5% is in the top ten. The CDR3 is 15 amino acids. Germline values: CDR1 KGHSH, CDR2 LQKENI. Trimming shortened V by 0 bases and J by 1 base, and 10 bases separated the two germline ends. Overall study results and limits: Higher pretherapy blood TCR richness went with higher resected-tumor richness. TCR richness and clonality were higher in tumors than adjacent uninvolved lung.

Specimen: blood, collected before neoadjuvant nivolumab, alone or with ipilimumab. The origin of this receptor is an adult with non-small cell lung cancer. Some clones in this sample may be carry-over from other donors' samples. The chain is built from TRBV18 and TRBJ2-7, with D perhaps TRBD2 (6 bases). The CDR3 here is CASSPPGGRSYEQYF. In DNA form, the CDR3 reads TGTGCCAGCTCACCACCAGGAGGGAGGTCCTACGAGCAGTACTTC.